This T cell receptor (beta chain) was found in a study of blood T cell repertoires in COVID-19. Across the whole study: COVID-19 samples from acute and convalescent phases originated in the United States, Italy and Spain. Nucleic acid was either cDNA or gDNA, and it came from T cells, B-cell-depleted T cells, or PBMCs.

The CDR3 is made up of 19 amino acids. J lost 2 bases, V lost 1 base, and 10 bases had no gene match. Looked up from germline, CDR1 is SEHNR and CDR2 is FQNEAQ (reference sequence). Seattle patients were enrolled during active infection and followed longitudinally. The authors' processing: Quantification of nucleated cells was approximated via reference gene primer amplification. Generated by immunoSEQ multiplex PCR, the TCRdb table keeps only in-frame clones and is missing some. V, J and clone size reflect that table, while D and trimming were determined from the DNA. The sample records about 300,000 clones, about 89% being singletons.

This TCR was recovered from a woman aged 25-40 years with COVID-19, enrolled during active disease. Sequencing input: peripheral blood. The chain uses TRBV7-9 and TRBJ2-2; 10 positions match TRBD2. The CDR3 DNA reads TGTGCCAGCAGCTTAGGAATTCAGGGGACTAGCGATAACACCGGGGAGCTGTTTTTT. Translated: CASSLGIQGTSDNTGELFF.